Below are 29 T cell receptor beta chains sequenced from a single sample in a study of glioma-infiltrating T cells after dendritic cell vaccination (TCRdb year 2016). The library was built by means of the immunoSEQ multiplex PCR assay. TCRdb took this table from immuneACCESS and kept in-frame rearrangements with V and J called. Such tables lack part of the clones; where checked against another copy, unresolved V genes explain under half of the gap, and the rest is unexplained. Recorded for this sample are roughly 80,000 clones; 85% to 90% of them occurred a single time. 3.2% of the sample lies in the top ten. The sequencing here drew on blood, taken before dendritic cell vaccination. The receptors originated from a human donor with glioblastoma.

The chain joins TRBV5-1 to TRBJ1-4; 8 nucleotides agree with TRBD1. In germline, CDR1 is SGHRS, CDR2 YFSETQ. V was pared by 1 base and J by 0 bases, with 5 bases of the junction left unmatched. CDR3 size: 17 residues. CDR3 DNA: TGCGCCAGCAGCTTGCAGGGGGCGAGAACAACTAATGAAAAACTGTTTTTT. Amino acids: CASSLQGARTTNEKLFF. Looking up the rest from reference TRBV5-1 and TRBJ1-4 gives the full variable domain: KAGVTQTPRYLIKTRGQQVTLSCSPISGHRSVSWYQQTPGQGLQFLFEYFSETQRNKGNFPGRFSGRQFSNSRSEMNVSTLELGDSALYLCASSLQGARTTNEKLFFGSGTQLSVL.

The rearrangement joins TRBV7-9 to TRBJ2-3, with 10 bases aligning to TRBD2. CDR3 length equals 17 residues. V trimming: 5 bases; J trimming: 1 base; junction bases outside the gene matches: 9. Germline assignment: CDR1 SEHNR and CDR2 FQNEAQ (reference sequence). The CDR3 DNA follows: TGTGCCAGCAGCCGAGGGGCTAGCGGGAGTCGCACAGATACGCAGTATTTT. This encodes CASSRGASGSRTDTQYF.

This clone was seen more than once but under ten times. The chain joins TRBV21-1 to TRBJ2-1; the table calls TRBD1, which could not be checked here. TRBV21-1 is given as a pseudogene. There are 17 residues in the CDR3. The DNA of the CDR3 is TGTGCCAGCAGCAAATGGCAGGGGACAGGGGCCTACAATGAGCAGTTCTTC. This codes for CASSKWQGTGAYNEQFF.

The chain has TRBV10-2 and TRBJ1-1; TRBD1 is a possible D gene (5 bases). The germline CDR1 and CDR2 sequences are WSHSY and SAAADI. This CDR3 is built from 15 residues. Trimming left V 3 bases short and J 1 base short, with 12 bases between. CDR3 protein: CASSDSYRRNTEAFF. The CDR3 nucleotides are TGCGCCAGCAGTGACTCCTACAGGAGGAACACTGAAGCTTTCTTT.

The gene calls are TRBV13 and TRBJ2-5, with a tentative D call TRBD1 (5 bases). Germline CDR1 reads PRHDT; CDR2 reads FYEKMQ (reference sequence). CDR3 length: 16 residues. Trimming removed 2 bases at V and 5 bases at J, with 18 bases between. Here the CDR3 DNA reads TGTGCCAGCAGCTTAAGACAGAACTTCCCGTGGGAGACCCAGTACTTC. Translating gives CASSLRQNFPWETQYF.

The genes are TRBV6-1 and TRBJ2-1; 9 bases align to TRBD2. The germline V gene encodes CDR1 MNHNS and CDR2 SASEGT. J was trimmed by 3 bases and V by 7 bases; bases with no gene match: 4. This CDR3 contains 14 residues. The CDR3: CASTRGGGYNEQFF. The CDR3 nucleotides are TGTGCCAGCACCCGCGGGGGGGGCTACAATGAGCAGTTCTTC.

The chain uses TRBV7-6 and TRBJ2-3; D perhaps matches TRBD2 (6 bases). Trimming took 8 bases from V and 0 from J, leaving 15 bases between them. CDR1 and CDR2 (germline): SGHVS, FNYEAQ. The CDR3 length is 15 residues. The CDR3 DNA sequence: TGTGCCAGCTCCCCCCCGGGACTCAGCACAGATACGCAGTATTTT. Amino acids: CASSPPGLSTDTQYF.

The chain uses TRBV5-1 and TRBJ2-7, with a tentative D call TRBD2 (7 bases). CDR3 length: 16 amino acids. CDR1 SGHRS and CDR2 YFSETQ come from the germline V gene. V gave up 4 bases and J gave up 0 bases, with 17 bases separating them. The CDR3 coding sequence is TGCGCCAGCAGCCCCCCGTCGCGGGGGCCCTCCTACGAGCAGTACTTC. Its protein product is CASSPPSRGPSYEQYF. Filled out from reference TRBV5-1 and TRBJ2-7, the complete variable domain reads KAGVTQTPRYLIKTRGQQVTLSCSPISGHRSVSWYQQTPGQGLQFLFEYFSETQRNKGNFPGRFSGRQFSNSRSEMNVSTLELGDSALYLCASSPPSRGPSYEQYFGPGTRLTVT.

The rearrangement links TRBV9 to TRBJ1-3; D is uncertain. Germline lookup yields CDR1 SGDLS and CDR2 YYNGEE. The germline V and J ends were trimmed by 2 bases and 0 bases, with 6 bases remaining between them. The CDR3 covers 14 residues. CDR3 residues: CASSVRGSGNTIYF. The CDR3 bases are TGTGCCAGCAGCGTGAGAGGCTCTGGAAACACCATATATTTT.

The CDR3 region is CSVAGEATEAFF. The CDR3 DNA reads as TGCAGCGTTGCCGGGGAGGCCACTGAAGCTTTCTTT. The chain is built from TRBV29-1 and TRBJ1-1; D unresolved. Germline lookup yields CDR1 SQVTM and CDR2 ANQGSEA. This CDR3 comprises 12 residues. V lost 4 bases and J lost 4, with 10 bases in between.

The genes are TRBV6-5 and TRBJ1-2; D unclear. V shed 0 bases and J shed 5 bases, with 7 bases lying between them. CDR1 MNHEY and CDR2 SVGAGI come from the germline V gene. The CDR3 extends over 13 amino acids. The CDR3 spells CASSYSRGYGYTF. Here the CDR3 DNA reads TGTGCCAGCAGTTACTCGAGAGGATATGGCTACACCTTC.

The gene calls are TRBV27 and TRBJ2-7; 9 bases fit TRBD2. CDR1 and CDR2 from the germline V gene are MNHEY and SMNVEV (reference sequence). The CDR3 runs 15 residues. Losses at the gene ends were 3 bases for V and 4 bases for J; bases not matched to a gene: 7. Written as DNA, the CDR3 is TGTGCCAGCAGTTTCCATAGCGGGGGCCTTTACGAGCAGTACTTC. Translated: CASSFHSGGLYEQYF.

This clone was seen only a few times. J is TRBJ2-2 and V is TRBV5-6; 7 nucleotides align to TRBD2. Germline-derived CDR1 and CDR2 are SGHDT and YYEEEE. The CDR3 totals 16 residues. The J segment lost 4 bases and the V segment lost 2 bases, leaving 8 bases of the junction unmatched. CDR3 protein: CASSFVPAGTTGELFF. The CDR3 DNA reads TGTGCCAGCAGCTTTGTACCAGCGGGAACCACCGGGGAGCTGTTTTTT.

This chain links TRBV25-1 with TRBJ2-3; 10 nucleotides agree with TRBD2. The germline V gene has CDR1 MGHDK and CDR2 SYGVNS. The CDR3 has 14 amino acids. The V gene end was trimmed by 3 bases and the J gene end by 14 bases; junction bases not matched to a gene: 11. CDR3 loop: CASSDERGLAWLYF. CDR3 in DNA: TGTGCCAGCAGTGACGAACGGGGACTAGCGTGGTTGTATTTT.

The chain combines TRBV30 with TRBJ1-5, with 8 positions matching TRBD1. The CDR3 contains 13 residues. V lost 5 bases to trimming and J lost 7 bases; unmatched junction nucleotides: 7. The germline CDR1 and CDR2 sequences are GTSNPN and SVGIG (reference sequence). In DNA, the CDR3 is TGTGCCTGGGGAACAGGGGGATCGCAGCCCCAGCATTTT. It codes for CAWGTGGSQPQHF.

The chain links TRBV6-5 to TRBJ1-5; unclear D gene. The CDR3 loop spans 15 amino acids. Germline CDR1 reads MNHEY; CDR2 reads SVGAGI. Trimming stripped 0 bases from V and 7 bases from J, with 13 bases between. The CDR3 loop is CASSYSGRGNQPQHF. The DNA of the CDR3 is TGTGCCAGCAGTTACTCGGGCAGAGGGAACCAGCCCCAGCATTTT.

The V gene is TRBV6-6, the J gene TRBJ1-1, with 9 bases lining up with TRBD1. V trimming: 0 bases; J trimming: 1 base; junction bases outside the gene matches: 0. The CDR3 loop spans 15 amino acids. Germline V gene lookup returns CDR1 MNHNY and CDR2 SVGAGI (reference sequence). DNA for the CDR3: TGTGCCAGCAGTTACTCGGGACAGGGGAACACTGAAGCTTTCTTT. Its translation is CASSYSGQGNTEAFF.

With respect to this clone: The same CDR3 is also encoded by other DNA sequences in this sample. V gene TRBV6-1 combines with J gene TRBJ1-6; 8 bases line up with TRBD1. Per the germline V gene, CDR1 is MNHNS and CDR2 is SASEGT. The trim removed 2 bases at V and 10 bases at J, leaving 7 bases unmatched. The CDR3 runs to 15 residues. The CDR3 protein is CASSEQTGANSPLHF. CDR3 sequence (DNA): TGTGCCAGCAGTGAACAGACAGGGGCGAACTCACCCCTCCACTTT.

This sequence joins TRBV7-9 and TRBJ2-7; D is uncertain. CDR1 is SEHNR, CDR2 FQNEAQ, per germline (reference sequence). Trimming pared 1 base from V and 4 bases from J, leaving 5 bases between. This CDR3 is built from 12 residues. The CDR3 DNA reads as TGTGCCAGCAGCTTAGTTAGTTACGAGCAGTACTTC. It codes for CASSLVSYEQYF.

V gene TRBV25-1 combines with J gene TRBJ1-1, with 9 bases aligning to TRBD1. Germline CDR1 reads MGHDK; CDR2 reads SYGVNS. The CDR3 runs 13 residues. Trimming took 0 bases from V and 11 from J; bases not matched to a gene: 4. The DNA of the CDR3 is TGTGCCAGCAGTGAATACCCGACAGGGGGGGCTTTCTTT. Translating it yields CASSEYPTGGAFF.

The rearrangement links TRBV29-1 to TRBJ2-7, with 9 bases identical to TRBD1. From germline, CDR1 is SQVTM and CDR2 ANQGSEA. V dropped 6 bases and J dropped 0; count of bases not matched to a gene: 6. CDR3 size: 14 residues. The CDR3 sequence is CSVVQQGASYEQYF. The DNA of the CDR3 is TGCAGCGTGGTACAACAGGGGGCCTCCTACGAGCAGTACTTC.

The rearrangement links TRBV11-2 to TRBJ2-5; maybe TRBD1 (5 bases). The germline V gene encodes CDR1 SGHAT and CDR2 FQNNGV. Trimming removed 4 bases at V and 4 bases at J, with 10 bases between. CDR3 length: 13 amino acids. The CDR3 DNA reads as TGTGCCAGCAGCTCGAACAGGCGAGAGACCCAGTACTTC. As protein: CASSSNRRETQYF.

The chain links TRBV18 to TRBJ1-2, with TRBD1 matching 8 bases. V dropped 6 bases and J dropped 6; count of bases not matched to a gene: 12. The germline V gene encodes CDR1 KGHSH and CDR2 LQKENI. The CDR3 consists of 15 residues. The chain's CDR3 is CASSPGTGGFNGYTF. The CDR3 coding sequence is TGTGCCAGCTCTCCGGGCACAGGGGGATTTAATGGCTACACCTTC.

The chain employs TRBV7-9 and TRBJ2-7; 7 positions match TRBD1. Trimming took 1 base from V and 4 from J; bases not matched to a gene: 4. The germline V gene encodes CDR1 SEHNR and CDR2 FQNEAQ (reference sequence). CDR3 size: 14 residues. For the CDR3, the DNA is TGTGCCAGCAGCTTAGGTCCAGGGGGTTACGAGCAGTACTTC. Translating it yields CASSLGPGGYEQYF.

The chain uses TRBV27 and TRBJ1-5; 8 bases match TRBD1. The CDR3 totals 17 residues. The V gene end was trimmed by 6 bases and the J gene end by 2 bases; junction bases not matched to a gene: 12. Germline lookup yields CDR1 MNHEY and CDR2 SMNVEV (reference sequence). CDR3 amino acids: CASSQRAGGLRNQPQHF. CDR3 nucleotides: TGTGCCAGCAGCCAGCGGGCAGGGGGCCTTCGCAATCAGCCCCAGCATTTT.

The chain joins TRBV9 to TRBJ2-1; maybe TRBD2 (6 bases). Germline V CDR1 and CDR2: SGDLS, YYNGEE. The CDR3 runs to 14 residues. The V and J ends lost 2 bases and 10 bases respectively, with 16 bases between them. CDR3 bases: TGTGCCAGCAGCGTGGGGGACTGGAGGGACGAGCAGTTCTTC. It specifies CASSVGDWRDEQFF.

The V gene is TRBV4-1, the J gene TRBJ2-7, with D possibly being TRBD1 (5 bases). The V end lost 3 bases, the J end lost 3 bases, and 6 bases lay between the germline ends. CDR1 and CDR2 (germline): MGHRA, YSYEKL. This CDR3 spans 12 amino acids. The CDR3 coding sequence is TGCGCCAGCAGCCAGACAGACTACGAGCAGTACTTC. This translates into CASSQTDYEQYF.

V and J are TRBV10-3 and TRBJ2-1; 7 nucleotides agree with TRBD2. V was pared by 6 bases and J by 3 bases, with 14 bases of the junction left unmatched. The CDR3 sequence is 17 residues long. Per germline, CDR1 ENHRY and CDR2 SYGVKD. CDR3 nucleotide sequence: TGTGCCATCAGATTAAACGGCGCGGCGGGAGACTACAATGAGCAGTTCTTC. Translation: CAIRLNGAAGDYNEQFF.

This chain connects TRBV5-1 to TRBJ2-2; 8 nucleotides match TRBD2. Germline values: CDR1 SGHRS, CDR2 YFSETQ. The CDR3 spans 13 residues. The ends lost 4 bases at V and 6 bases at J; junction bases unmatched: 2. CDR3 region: CASSASGSGELFF. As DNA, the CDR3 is TGCGCCAGCAGCGCTAGCGGGTCCGGGGAGCTGTTTTTT.